Reported below is one T cell receptor beta chain. This specimen comes from a study of T cell changes during pregnancy in multiple sclerosis. Measured with immunoSEQ multiplex PCR; TCRdb has only the in-frame clones, and not every one. The top ten hold roughly 2.5% of the sample, which has 65,000 to 90,000 clones, 90% to 95% seen once. Germline CDR1 MNHEY, CDR2 SMNVEV (reference sequence). The CDR3 runs 14 residues. The clonotype originates from a female donor with multiple sclerosis, enrolled in a pregnancy study. This chain joins TRBV27 and TRBJ2-1, with D possibly matching TRBD2 (6 bases). Material: peripheral blood, obtained in the first trimester of pregnancy. DNA for the CDR3: TGTGGAGCGGGTCCCCGAAGCTCCTACAATGAGCAGTTCTTC. Translation gives CGAGPRSSYNEQFF.